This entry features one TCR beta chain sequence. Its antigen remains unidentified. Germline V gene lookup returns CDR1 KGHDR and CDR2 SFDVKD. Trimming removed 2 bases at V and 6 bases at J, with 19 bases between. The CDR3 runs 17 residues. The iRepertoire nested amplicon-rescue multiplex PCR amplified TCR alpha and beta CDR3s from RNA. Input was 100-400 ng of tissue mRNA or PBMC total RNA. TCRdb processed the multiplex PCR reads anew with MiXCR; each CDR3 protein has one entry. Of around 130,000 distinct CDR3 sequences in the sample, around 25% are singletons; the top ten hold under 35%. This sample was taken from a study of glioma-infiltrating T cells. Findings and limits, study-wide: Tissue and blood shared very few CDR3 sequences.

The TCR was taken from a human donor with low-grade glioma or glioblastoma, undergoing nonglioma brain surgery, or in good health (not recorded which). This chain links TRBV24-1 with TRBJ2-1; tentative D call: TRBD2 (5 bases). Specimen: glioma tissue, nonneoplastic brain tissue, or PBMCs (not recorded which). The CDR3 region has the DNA TGTGCCACCAGTGATTGGGGTAGAGGGAGCCGGGTCAATGAGCAGTTCTTC. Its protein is CATSDWGRGSRVNEQFF.